The clone carrying this TCR beta chain was seen repeatedly, ten times or more. This sample was taken from a study of read filtering for tumor transcriptome and immune sequencing. Study at large: Transcriptome libraries were built from DNase-treated RNA.

From around 0.4 ug of RNA, a library with molecular barcoded alpha/delta and beta/gamma adaptors was made. TCRdb redid the calling of the reads with MiXCR, one entry per CDR3 protein. The table has about 58,000 distinct CDR3 sequences, 9% to 15% seen once; the top ten hold 16%. This CDR3 contains 14 residues. V was shortened by 5 bases and J by 5 bases, with 12 bases between the two germline ends. The germline gives CDR1 SGHTA, CDR2 FQGNSA. Specimen: a population of CD138-negative cells sorted from bone marrow. This sequence joins TRBV7-2 and TRBJ2-2; no definite D call. The receptor was isolated from a donor aged 40 or older with multiple myeloma. CDR3: CASSVTRNTGELFF. The CDR3 DNA reads TGTGCCAGCAGCGTAACACGGAATACCGGGGAGCTGTTTTTT.